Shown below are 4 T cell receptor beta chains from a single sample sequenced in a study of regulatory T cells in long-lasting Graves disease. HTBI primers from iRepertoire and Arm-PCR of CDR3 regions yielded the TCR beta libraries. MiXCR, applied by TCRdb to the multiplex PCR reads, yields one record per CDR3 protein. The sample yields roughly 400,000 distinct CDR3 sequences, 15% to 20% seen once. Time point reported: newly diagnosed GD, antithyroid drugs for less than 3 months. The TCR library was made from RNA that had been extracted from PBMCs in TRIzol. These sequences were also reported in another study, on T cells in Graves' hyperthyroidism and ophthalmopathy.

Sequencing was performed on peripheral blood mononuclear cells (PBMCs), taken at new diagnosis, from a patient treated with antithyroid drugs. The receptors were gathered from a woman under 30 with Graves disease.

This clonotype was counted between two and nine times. The CDR3: CGSLGENGYTF. DNA for the CDR3: TGTGGTAGCCTGGGGGAAAATGGCTACACCTTC. The rearrangement links TRBV27 to TRBJ1-2; D is possibly TRBD1 (5 bases). This CDR3 spans 11 amino acids. CDR1 and CDR2 (germline): MNHEY, SMNVEV (reference sequence).

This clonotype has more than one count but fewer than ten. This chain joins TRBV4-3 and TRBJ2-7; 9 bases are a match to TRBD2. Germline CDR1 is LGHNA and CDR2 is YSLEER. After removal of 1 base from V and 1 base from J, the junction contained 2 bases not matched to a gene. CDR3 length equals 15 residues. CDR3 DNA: TGCGCCAGCAGCCAAGTCCTAGCGGGATCCTACGAGCAGTACTTC. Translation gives CASSQVLAGSYEQYF.

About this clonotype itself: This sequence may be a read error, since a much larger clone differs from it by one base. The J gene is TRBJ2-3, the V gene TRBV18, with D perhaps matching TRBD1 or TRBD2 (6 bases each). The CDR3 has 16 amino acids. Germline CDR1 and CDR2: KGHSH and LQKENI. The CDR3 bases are TGTGCCAGCTCACCGTACGGGACAACTAGCACAGATACGCAGTGTTTT. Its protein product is CASSPYGTTSTDTQCF.

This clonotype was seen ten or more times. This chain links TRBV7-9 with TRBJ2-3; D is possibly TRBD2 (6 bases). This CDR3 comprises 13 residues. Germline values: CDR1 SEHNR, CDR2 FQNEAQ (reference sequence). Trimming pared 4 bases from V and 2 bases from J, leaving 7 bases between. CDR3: CASSWDSTDTQYF. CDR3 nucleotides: TGTGCCAGCAGCTGGGACTCCACAGATACGCAGTATTTT.